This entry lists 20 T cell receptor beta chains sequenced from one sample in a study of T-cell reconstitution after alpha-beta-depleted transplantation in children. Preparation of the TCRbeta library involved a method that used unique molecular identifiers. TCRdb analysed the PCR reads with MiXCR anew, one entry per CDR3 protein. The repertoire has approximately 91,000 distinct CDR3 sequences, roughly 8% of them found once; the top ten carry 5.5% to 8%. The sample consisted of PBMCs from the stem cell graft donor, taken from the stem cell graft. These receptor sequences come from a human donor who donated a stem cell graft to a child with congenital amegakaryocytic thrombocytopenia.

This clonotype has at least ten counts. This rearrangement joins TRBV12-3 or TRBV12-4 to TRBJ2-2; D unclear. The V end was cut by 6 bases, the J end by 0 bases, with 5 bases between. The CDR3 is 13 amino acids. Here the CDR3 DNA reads TGTGCCAGCAGGACGGCGAACACCGGGGAGCTGTTTTTT. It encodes CASRTANTGELFF.

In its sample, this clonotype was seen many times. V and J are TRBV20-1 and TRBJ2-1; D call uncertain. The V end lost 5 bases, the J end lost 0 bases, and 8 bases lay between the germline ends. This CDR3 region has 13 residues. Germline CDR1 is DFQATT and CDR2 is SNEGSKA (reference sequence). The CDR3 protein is CSARIPSYNEQFF. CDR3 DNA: TGCAGTGCTCGGATCCCCTCCTACAATGAGCAGTTCTTC.

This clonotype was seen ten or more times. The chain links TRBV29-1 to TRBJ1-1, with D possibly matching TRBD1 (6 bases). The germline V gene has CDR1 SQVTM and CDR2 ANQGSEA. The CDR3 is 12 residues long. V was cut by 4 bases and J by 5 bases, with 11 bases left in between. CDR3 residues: CSVVPGATEAFF. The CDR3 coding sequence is TGCAGCGTTGTCCCGGGGGCGACTGAAGCTTTCTTT.

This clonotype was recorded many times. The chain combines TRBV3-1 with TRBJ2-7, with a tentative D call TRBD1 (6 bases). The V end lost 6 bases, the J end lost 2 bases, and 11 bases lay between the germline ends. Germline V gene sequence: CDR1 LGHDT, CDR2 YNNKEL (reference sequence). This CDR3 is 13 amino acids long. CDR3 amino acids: CASRGQAAYEQYF. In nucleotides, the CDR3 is TGTGCCAGCAGGGGACAAGCCGCCTACGAGCAGTACTTC.

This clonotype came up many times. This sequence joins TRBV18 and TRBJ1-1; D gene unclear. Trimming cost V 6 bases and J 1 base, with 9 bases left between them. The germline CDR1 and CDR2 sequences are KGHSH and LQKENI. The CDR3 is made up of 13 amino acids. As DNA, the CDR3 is TGTGCCAGCTCTTACCAAGCGAACACTGAAGCTTTCTTT. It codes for CASSYQANTEAFF.

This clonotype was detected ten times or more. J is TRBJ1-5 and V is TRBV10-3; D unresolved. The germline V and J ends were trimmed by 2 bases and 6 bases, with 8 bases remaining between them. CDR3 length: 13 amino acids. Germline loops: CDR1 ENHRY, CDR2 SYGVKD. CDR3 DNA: TGTGCCATCAGTGAGACATTGAGTCAGCCCCAGCATTTT. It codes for CAISETLSQPQHF.

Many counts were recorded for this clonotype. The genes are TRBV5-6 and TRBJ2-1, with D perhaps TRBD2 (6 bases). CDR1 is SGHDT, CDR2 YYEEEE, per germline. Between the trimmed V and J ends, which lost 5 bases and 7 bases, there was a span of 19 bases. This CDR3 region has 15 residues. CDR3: CASRHGTVGTNEQFF. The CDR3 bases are TGTGCCAGCAGACACGGGACTGTGGGCACAAATGAGCAGTTCTTC.

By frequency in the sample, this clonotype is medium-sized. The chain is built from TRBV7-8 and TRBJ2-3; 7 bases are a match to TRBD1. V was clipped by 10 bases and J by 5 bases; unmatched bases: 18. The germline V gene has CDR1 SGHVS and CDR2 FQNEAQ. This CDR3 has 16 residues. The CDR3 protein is CATLEGTVDLQDTQYF. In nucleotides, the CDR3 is TGTGCCACCTTGGAAGGGACAGTAGACTTACAAGATACGCAGTATTTT.

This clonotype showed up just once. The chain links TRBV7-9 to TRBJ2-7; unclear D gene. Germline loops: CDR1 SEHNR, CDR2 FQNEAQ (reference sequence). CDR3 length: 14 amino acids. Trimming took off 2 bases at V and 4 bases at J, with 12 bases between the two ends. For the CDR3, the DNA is TGTGCCAGCAGCTTATCCGTAAGTCCTTACGAGCAGTACTTC. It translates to CASSLSVSPYEQYF.

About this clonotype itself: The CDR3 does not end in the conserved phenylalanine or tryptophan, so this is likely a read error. CDR3 loop: CSARPVTNTEAFL. The CDR3 DNA reads TGCAGTGCGCGGCCAGTGACGAACACTGAAGCTTTCTTG. This chain joins TRBV20-1 and TRBJ1-1, with D unresolved. V lost 6 bases and J lost 1, with 12 bases in between. Germline V lookup: CDR1 DFQATT, CDR2 SNEGSKA (reference sequence). This CDR3 spans 13 amino acids.

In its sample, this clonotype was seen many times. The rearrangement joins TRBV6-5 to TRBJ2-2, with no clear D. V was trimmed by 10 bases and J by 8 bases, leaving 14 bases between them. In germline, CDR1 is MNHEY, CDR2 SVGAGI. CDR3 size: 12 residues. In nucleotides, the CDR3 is TGTGCCACTCGCCCTGGGTTGGGGGAGCTGTTTTTT. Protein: CATRPGLGELFF.

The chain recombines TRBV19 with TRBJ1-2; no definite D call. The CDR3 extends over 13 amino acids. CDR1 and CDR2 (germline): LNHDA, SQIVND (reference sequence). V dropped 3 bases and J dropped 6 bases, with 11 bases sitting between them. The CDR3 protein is CASSIGQNNGYTF. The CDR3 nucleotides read TGTGCCAGTAGTATCGGGCAGAACAATGGCTACACCTTC.

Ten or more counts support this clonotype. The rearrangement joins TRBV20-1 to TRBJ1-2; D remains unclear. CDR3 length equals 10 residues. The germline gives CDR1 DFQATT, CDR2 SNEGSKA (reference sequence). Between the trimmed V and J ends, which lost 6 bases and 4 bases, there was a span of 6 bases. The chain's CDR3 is CSAPGYGYTF. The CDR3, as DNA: TGCAGTGCCCCAGGCTATGGCTACACCTTC.

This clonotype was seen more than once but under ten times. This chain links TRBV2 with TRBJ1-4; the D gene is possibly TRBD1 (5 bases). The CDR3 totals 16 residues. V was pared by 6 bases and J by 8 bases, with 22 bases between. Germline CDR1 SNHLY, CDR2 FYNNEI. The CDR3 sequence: CASSPRAEGLGEKLFF. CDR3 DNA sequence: TGTGCCAGCAGCCCAAGGGCCGAGGGACTAGGAGAAAAACTGTTTTTT.

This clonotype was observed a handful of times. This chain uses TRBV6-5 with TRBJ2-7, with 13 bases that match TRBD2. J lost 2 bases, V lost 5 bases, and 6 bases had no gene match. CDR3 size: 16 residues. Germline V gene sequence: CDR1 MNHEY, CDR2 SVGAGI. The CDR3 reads CASSPLTSGGAYEQYF. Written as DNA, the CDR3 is TGTGCCAGCAGTCCCCTAACTAGCGGGGGGGCCTACGAGCAGTACTTC.

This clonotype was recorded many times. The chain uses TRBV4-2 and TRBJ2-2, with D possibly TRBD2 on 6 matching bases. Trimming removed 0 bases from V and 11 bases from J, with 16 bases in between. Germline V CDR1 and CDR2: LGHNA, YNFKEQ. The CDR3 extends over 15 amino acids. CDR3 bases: TGTGCCAGCAGCCAAGATGCTGGCGGGGTCGGCGAGCTGTTTTTT. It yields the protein CASSQDAGGVGELFF.

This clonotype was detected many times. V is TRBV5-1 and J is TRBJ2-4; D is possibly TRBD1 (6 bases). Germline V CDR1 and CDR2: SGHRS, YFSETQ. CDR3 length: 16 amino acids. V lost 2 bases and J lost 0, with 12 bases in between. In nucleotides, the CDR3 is TGCGCCAGCAGCTTTGAACAGGGATTAGCCAAAAACATTCAGTACTTC. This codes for CASSFEQGLAKNIQYF.

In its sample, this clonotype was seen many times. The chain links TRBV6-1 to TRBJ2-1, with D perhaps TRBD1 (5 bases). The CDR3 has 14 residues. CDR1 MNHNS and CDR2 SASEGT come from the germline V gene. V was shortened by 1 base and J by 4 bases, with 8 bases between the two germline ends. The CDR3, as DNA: TGTGCCAGCAGTGAAGTGTCAGGGTACAATGAGCAGTTCTTC. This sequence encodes CASSEVSGYNEQFF.

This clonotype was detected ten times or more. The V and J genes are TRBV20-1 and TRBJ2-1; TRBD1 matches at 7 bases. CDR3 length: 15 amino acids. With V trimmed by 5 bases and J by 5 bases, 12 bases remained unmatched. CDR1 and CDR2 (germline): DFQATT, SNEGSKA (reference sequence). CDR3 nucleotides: TGCAGTGCTCTGCCCCCGGGACAGTGGAACAATGAGCAGTTCTTC. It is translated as CSALPPGQWNNEQFF.

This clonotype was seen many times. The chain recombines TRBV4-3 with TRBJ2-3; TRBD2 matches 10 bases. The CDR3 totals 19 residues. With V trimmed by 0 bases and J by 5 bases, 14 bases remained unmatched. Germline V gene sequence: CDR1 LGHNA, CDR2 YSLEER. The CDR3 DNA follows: TGCGCCAGCAGCCAAGATTTTACTAGCGGGGAGTCGGTATTAGATACGCAGTATTTT. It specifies CASSQDFTSGESVLDTQYF.